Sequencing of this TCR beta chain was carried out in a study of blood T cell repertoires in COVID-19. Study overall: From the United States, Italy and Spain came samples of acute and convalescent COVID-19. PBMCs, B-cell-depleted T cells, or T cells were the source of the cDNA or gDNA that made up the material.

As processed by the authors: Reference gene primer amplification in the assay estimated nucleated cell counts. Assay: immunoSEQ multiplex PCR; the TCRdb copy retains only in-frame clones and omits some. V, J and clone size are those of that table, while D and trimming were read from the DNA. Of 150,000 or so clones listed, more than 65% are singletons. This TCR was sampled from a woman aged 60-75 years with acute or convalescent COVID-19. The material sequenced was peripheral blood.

The CDR3, as DNA: TGTGCCAGCAGCTTACGGGGGGCCGGGGCCAACGTCCTGACTTTC. As protein: CASSLRGAGANVLTF. The gene calls are TRBV11-3 and TRBJ2-6; possible D gene TRBD2, 7 bases. Germline CDR1 reads SGHNT; CDR2 reads YENEEA. This CDR3 contains 15 residues. The V end was cut by 2 bases, the J end by 4 bases, with 9 bases between.